The clone carrying this T cell receptor beta chain was seen only a few times. These data belong to a study of T cell changes during pregnancy in multiple sclerosis. Sequenced by immunoSEQ multiplex PCR; TCRdb stores in-frame clones only, minus some. The sample comprises roughly 63,000 clones, 90% to 95% of which are singletons, and around 4% rests with the top ten. Sequencing was performed on CD8+ T cells from peripheral blood mononuclear cells, taken in the second trimester of pregnancy. This receptor was identified in a female donor with multiple sclerosis, enrolled in a pregnancy study.

This CDR3 reads CASSSQREGHDTQYF. CDR3 DNA: TGTGCCAGCAGTTCCCAGCGGGAGGGCCACGATACGCAGTATTTT. This rearrangement joins TRBV27 to TRBJ2-3; TRBD2 aligns across 10 bases. CDR3 length equals 15 residues. The V gene's germline CDR1 is MNHEY and CDR2 SMNVEV (reference sequence). V was pared by 4 bases and J by 6 bases, with 7 bases of the junction left unmatched.